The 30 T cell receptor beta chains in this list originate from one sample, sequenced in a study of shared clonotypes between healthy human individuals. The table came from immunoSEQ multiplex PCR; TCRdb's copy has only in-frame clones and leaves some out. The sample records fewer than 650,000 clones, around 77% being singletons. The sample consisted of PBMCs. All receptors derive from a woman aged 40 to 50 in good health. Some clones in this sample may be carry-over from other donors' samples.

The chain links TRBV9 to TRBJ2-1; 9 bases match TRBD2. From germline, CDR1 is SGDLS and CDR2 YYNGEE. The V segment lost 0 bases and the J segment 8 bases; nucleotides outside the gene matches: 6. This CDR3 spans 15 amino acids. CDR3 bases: TGTGCCAGCAGCGTAGTATTAGCGGGAGTCCATGAGCAGTTCTTC. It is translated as CASSVVLAGVHEQFF.

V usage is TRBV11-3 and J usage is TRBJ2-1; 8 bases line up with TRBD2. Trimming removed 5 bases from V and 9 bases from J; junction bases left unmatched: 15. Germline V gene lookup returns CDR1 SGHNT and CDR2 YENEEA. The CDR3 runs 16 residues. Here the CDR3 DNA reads TGTGCCAGCAGCCCCCCCCAAGCGGGAGAGGTTGGTGAGCAGTTCTTC. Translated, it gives CASSPPQAGEVGEQFF.

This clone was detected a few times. DNA for the CDR3: TGTGCCAGCATAGGGTACGGCACTGAAGCTTTCTTT. Its translation: CASIGYGTEAFF. The chain couples TRBV28 to TRBJ1-1; D unclear. V was trimmed by 7 bases and J by 4 bases, leaving 10 bases between them. The CDR3 is 12 amino acids. Germline CDR1 MDHEN, CDR2 SYDVKM. Supplemented by reference TRBV28 and TRBJ1-1, the full variable domain reads DVKVTQSSRYLVKRTGEKVFLECVQDMDHENMFWYRQDPGLGLRLIYFSYDVKMKEKGDIPEGYSVSREKKERFSLILESASTNQTSMYLCASIGYGTEAFFGQGTRLTVV.

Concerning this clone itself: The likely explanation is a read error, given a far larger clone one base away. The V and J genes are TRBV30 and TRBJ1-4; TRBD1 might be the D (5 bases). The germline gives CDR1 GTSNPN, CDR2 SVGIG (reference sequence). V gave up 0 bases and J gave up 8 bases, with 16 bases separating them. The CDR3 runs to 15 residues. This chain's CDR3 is CAWSVPRARGEKLFF. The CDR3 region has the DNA TGTGCCTGGAGTGTACCCAGGGCGAGGGGCGAAAAACTGTTTTTT.

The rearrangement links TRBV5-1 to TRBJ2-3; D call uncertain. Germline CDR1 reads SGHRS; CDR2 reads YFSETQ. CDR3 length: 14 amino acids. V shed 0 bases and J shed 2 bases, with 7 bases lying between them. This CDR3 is CASSLVVNTDTQYF. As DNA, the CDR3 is TGCGCCAGCAGCTTGGTCGTAAACACAGATACGCAGTATTTT.

CDR3 amino acids: CASSLTSGADNEQFF. The CDR3 DNA sequence: TGTGCCAGCAGCTTGACTAGCGGGGCAGACAATGAGCAGTTCTTC. The V gene is TRBV7-9, the J gene TRBJ2-1, with 11 bases lining up with TRBD2. The CDR3 is 15 amino acids. Trimming cost V 3 bases and J 5 bases; bases outside gene matches: 3. Germline CDR1 reads SEHNR; CDR2 reads FQNEAQ (reference sequence). The variable domain in full, with the rest retrieved from reference TRBV7-9 and TRBJ2-1, is DTGVSQNPRHKITKRGQNVTFRCDPISEHNRLYWYRQTLGQGPEFLTYFQNEAQLEKSRLLSDRFSAERPKGSFSTLEIQRTEQGDSAMYLCASSLTSGADNEQFFGPGTRLTVL.

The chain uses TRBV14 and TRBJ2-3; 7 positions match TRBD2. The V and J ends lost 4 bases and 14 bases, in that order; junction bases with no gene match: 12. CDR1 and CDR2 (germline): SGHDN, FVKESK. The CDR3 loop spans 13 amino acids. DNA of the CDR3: TGTGCCAGCAGCCCAACAACTAGCGCCGCCCTGTATTTT. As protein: CASSPTTSAALYF.

CDR3 sequence: CASSPIGSGRTDTQYF. The CDR3 DNA reads TGTGCCAGCTCACCCATTGGGAGCGGGAGGACAGATACGCAGTATTTT. The chain links TRBV18 to TRBJ2-3, with 9 bases aligning to TRBD2. Germline V CDR1 and CDR2: KGHSH, LQKENI. The CDR3 is 16 residues long. Losses at the gene ends were 3 bases for V and 3 bases for J; bases not matched to a gene: 7.

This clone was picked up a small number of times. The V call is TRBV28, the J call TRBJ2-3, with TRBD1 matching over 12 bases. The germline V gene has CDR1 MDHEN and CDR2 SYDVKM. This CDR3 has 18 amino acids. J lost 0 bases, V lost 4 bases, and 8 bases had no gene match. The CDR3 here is CASSSPGTGGMSTDTQYF. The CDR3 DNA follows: TGTGCCAGCAGTTCCCCCGGGACAGGGGGCATGAGCACAGATACGCAGTATTTT.

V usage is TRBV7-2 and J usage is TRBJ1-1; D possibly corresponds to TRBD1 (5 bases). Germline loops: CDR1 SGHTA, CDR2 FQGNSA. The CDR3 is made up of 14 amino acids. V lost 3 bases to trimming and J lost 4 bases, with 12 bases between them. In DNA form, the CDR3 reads TGTGCCAGCAGCTTCTCGGCAGGGCCCACTGAAGCTTTCTTT. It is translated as CASSFSAGPTEAFF.

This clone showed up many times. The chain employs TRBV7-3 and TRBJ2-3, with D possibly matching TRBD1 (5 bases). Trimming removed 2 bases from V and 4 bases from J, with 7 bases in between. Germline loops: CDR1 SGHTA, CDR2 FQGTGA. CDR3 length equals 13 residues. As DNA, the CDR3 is TGTGCCAGCAGCTTAGTAGGGGCAGATACGCAGTATTTT. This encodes CASSLVGADTQYF.

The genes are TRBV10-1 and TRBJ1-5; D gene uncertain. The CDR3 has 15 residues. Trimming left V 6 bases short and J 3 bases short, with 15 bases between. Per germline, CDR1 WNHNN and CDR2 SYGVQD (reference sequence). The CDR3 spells CASRPLAGSNQPQHF. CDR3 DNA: TGCGCCAGCAGGCCCTTGGCAGGATCCAATCAGCCCCAGCATTTT.

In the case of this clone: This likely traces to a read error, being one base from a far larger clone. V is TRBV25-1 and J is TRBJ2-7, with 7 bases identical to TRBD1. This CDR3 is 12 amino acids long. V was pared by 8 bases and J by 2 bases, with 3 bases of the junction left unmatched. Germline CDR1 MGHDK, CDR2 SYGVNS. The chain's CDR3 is CASGTETYEQYF. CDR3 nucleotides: TGTGCCAGCGGGACAGAGACCTACGAGCAGTACTTC.

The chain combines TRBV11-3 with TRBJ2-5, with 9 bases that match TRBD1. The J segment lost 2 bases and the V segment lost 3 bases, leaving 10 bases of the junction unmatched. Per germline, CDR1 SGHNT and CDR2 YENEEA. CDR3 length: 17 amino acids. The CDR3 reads CASSFPNRGRGQETQYF. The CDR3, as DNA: TGTGCCAGCAGCTTCCCAAACAGGGGGCGCGGTCAAGAGACCCAGTACTTC. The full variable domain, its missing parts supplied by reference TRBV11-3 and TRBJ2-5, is EAGVVQSPRYKIIEKKQPVAFWCNPISGHNTLYWYLQNLGQGPELLIRYENEEAVDDSQLPKDRFSAERLKGVDSTLKIQPAELGDSAVYLCASSFPNRGRGQETQYFGPGTRLLVL.

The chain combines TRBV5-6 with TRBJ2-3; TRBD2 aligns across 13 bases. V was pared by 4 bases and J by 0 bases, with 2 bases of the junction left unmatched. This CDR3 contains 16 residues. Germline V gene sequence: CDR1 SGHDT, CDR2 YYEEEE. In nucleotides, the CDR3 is TGTGCCAGCAGCCCGGGACTAGCGGGGAGCACAGATACGCAGTATTTT. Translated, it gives CASSPGLAGSTDTQYF.

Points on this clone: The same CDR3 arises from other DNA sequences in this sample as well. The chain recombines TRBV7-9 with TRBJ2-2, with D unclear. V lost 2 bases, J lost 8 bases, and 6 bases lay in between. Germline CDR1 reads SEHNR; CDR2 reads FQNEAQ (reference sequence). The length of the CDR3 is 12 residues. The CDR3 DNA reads TGTGCCAGCAGCTTAAACTCGGGGGAGCTGTTTTTT. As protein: CASSLNSGELFF.

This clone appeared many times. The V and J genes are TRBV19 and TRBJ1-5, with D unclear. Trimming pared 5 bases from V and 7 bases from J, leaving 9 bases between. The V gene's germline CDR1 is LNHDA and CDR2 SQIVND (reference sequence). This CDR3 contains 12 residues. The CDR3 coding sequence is TGTGCCAGTAGTCGGGTCGGCCAGCCCCAGCATTTT. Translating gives CASSRVGQPQHF. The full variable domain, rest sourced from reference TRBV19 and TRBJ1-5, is DGGITQSPKYLFRKEGQNVTLSCEQNLNHDAMYWYRQDPGQGLRLIYYSQIVNDFQKGDIAEGYSVSREKKESFPLTVTSAQKNPTAFYLCASSRVGQPQHFGDGTRLSIL.

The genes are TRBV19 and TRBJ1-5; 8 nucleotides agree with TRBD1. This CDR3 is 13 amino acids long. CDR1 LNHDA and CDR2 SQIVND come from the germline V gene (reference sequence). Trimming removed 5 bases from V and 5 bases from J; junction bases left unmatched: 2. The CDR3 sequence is CASSAQGDQPQHF. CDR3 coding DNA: TGTGCCAGTAGTGCACAGGGGGATCAGCCCCAGCATTTT.

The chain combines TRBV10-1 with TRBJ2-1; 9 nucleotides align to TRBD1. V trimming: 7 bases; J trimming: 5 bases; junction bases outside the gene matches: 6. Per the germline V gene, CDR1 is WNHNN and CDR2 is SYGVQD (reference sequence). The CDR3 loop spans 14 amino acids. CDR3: CASIWTGEDNEQFF. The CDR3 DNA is TGCGCCAGCATCTGGACAGGGGAAGACAATGAGCAGTTCTTC.

Here the CDR3 reads CASSPPGHPSNQPQHF. The CDR3 nucleotides are TGTGCCAGCTCACCACCGGGACATCCGAGCAATCAGCCCCAGCATTTT. The V call is TRBV18, the J call TRBJ1-5; tentative D call: TRBD1 (6 bases). Germline V lookup: CDR1 KGHSH, CDR2 LQKENI. The germline V and J ends were trimmed by 0 bases and 1 base, with 10 bases remaining between them. The CDR3 runs 16 residues.

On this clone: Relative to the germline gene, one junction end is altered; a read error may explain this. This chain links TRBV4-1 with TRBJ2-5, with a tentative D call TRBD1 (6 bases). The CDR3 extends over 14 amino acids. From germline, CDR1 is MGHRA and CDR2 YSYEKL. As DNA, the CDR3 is TGCGCCAGCAGCCAAGTGTTGGGACAAGGGACCCAGTACTTC. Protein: CASSQVLGQGTQYF.

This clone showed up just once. The CDR3 DNA sequence: TGTGCCAGCAGTTTATCAGGGGATGGTTTCACAGATACGCAGTATTTT. Translation: CASSLSGDGFTDTQYF. The rearrangement links TRBV28 to TRBJ2-3; a weak D match, TRBD1 (6 bases). The length of the CDR3 is 16 residues. Deletions cut 1 base from V and 2 bases from J, with 13 bases between. CDR1 is MDHEN and CDR2 is SYDVKM in the germline V gene.

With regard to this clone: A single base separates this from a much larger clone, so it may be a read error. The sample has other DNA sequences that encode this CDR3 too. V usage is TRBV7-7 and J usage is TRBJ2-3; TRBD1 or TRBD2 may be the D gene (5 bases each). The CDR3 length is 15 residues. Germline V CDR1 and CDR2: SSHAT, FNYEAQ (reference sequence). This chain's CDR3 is CASSLGTGSTDTQYF. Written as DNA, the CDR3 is TGTGCTAGCAGCCTGGGGACCGGGAGCACAGATACGCAGTATTTT.

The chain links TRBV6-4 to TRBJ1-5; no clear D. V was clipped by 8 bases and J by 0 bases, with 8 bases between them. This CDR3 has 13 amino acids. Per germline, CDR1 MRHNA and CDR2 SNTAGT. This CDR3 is CASRPNSNQPQHF. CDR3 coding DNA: TGTGCCAGCCGACCCAATAGCAATCAGCCCCAGCATTTT.

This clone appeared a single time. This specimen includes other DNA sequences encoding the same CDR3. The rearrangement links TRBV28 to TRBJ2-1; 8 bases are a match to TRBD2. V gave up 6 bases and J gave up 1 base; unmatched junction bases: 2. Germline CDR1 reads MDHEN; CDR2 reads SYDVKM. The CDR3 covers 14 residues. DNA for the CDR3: TGTGCCAGCAGAGGGACTAGTTCCTACAATGAGCAGTTCTTC. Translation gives CASRGTSSYNEQFF. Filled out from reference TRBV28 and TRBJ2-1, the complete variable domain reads DVKVTQSSRYLVKRTGEKVFLECVQDMDHENMFWYRQDPGLGLRLIYFSYDVKMKEKGDIPEGYSVSREKKERFSLILESASTNQTSMYLCASRGTSSYNEQFFGPGTRLTVL.

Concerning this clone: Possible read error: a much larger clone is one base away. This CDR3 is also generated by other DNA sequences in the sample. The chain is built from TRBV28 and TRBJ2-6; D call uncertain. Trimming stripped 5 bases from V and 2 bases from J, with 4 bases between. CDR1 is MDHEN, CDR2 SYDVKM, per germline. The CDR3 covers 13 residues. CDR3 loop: CASSLPGANVLTF. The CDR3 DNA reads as TGTGCCAGCAGTCTACCTGGGGCCAACGTCCTGACTTTC.

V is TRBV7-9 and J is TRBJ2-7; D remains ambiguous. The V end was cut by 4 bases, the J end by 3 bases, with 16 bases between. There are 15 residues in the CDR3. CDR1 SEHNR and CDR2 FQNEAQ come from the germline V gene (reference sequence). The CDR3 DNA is TGTGCCAGCAGCTCCCTTATAGATAAGGGCTACGAGCAGTACTTC. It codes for CASSSLIDKGYEQYF.

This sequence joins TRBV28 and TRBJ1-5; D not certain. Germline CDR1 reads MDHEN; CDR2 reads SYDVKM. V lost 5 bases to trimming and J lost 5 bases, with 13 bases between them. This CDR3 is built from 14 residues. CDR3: CASSITHGHQPQHF. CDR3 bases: TGTGCCAGCAGTATTACCCACGGGCATCAGCCCCAGCATTTT.

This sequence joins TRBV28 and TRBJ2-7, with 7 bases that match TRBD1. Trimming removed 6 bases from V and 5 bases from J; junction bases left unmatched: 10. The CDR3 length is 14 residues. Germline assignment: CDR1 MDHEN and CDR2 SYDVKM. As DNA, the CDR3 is TGTGCCAGCAGATTCGAGGACAGGCTGAACGAGCAGTACTTC. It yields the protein CASRFEDRLNEQYF.

CDR3 nucleotide sequence: TGTGCCAGCTCACCGGAAGGGGGAGCCAAAAACATTCAGTACTTC. The encoded protein is CASSPEGGAKNIQYF. This chain uses TRBV18 with TRBJ2-4; D may be TRBD1 (6 bases). Trimming removed 3 bases at V and 0 bases at J, with 9 bases between. The CDR3 totals 15 residues. In germline, CDR1 is KGHSH, CDR2 LQKENI.